This entry lists 10 T cell receptor beta chains sequenced from one sample in a study of T cell repertoires in cytomegalovirus infection. The antigens these receptors bind are not known. TCRdb independently ran MiXCR on the reads; one entry per CDR3 protein. This table has approximately 110,000 distinct CDR3 sequences, 25% to 35% appearing once. The specimen was CD8+ T cells from cultured PBMCs, collected from culture after CMV antigen stimulation. The receptors stem from a human donor in good health (CMV status not recorded). Some clones in this sample may be carry-over from other donors' samples.

This clonotype has a handful of counts. The chain links TRBV7-9 to TRBJ1-2; TRBD1 might be the D (5 bases). Germline lookup yields CDR1 SEHNR and CDR2 FQNEAQ (reference sequence). The CDR3 runs 15 residues. V lost 5 bases and J 1 base, leaving 14 bases between the germline ends. CDR3 in amino acids: CASSPPGPLNYGYTF. Written as DNA, the CDR3 is TGTGCCAGCAGCCCTCCGGGACCCCTTAACTATGGCTACACCTTC.

V gene TRBV12-3 or TRBV12-4 combines with J gene TRBJ1-2; no firm D call. The CDR3 has 14 residues. Deletions cut 0 bases from V and 1 base from J, with 6 bases between. The CDR3 here is CASSLASVNYGYTF. CDR3 in DNA: TGTGCCAGCAGTTTAGCTTCTGTTAACTATGGCTACACCTTC.

Many counts were recorded for this clonotype. The V and J genes are TRBV7-2 and TRBJ1-1; maybe TRBD1 (6 bases). Germline assignment: CDR1 SGHTA and CDR2 FQGNSA. CDR3 length equals 12 residues. With 3 bases removed from V and 11 bases from J, the gap between germline ends came to 13 bases. The CDR3 DNA follows: TGTGCCAGCAGCTTTTGGGGGCCGGACGCTTTCTTT. It yields the protein CASSFWGPDAFF.

The chain is built from TRBV7-9 and TRBJ1-4; 9 nucleotides align to TRBD1. CDR1 SEHNR and CDR2 FQNEAQ come from the germline V gene (reference sequence). This CDR3 is 15 amino acids long. With V trimmed by 5 bases and J by 5 bases, 6 bases remained unmatched. The CDR3 region is CASSPTGTGNEKLFF. CDR3 nucleotide sequence: TGTGCCAGCAGCCCCACCGGGACAGGGAATGAAAAACTGTTTTTT. The full variable domain, rest sourced from reference TRBV7-9 and TRBJ1-4, is DTGVSQNPRHKITKRGQNVTFRCDPISEHNRLYWYRQTLGQGPEFLTYFQNEAQLEKSRLLSDRFSAERPKGSFSTLEIQRTEQGDSAMYLCASSPTGTGNEKLFFGSGTQLSVL.

This clonotype was recorded at least ten times. The V call is TRBV7-2, the J call TRBJ2-3, with D perhaps TRBD2 (6 bases). CDR3 length equals 13 residues. The germline V gene has CDR1 SGHTA and CDR2 FQGNSA. Trimming left V 5 bases short and J 7 bases short, with 13 bases between. Written as DNA, the CDR3 is TGTGCCAGCAGCCCCCATAGCGGTAATACGCAGTATTTT. As protein: CASSPHSGNTQYF.

This CDR3 is CASSIGTRGDYEQYF. CDR3 bases: TGTGCCAGTAGTATAGGGACAAGGGGAGACTACGAGCAGTACTTC. This sequence joins TRBV19 and TRBJ2-7, with D tentatively TRBD1 or TRBD2 (5 bases each). This CDR3 region has 15 residues. Germline V gene sequence: CDR1 LNHDA, CDR2 SQIVND (reference sequence). The V end lost 1 base, the J end lost 3 bases, and 13 bases lay between the germline ends.

The sample holds a few counts of this clonotype. This chain uses TRBV4-1 with TRBJ2-3; D not resolved. Trimming pared 1 base from V and 4 bases from J, leaving 12 bases between. The germline V gene encodes CDR1 MGHRA and CDR2 YSYEKL. This CDR3 has 15 residues. In DNA form, the CDR3 reads TGCGCCAGCAGCCAAGCTGACCTAGAATCAGATACGCAGTATTTT. Translating gives CASSQADLESDTQYF.

V and J are TRBV28 and TRBJ1-5, with 9 positions matching TRBD1. Per germline, CDR1 MDHEN and CDR2 SYDVKM. After removal of 6 bases from V and 7 bases from J, the junction contained 7 bases not matched to a gene. The CDR3 runs 14 residues. CDR3 DNA sequence: TGTGCCAGCAGCTTAGACAGGGGGGTACAGCCCCAGCATTTT. Amino acid sequence: CASSLDRGVQPQHF.

This chain connects TRBV20-1 to TRBJ2-1; D gene unclear. Germline V CDR1 and CDR2: DFQATT, SNEGSKA (reference sequence). CDR3 size: 13 residues. The V and J ends lost 1 base and 3 bases respectively, with 7 bases between them. The CDR3 sequence: CSARVWGYNEQFF. The CDR3 coding sequence is TGCAGTGCTAGAGTCTGGGGCTACAATGAGCAGTTCTTC.

The CDR3 sequence: CASSDSRTGGSEQFF. The CDR3 bases are TGTGCCAGCAGTGACTCGAGGACAGGGGGCAGTGAGCAGTTCTTC. The chain is built from TRBV6-4 and TRBJ2-1; TRBD1 aligns across 11 bases. CDR3 size: 15 residues. CDR1 and CDR2 from the germline V gene are MRHNA and SNTAGT. Unmatched junction bases numbered 4, after V lost 0 bases and J lost 9 bases.